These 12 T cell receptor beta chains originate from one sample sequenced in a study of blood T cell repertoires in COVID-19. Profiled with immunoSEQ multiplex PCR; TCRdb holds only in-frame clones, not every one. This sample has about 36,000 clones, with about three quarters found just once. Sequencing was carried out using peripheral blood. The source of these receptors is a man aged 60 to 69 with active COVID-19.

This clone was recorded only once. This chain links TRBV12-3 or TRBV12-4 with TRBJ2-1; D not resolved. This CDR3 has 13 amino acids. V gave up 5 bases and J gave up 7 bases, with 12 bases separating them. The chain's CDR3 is CASSESPRNEQFF. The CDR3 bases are TGTGCCAGCAGTGAATCCCCTAGGAATGAGCAGTTCTTC.

CDR3 region: CAISEDLARDTQYF. The CDR3 coding sequence is TGTGCCATCAGTGAGGACTTGGCCCGGGATACGCAGTATTTT. The chain carries TRBV10-3 and TRBJ2-3; D ambiguous. V lost 2 bases and J 6 bases, leaving 12 bases between the germline ends. CDR3 length equals 14 residues. CDR1 is ENHRY and CDR2 is SYGVKD in the germline V gene.

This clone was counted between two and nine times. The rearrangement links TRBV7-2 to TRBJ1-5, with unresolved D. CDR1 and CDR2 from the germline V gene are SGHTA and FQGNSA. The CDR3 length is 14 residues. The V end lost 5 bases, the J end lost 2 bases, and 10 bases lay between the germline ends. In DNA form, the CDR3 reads TGTGCCAGCAGCGAAACTAGGGGCAATCAGCCCCAGCATTTT. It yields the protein CASSETRGNQPQHF.

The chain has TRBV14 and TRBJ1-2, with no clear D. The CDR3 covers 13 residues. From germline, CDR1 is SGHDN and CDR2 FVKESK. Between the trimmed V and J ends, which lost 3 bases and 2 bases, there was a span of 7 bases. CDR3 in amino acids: CASSQQQNYGYTF. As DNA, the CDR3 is TGTGCCAGCAGCCAGCAACAGAACTATGGCTACACCTTC.

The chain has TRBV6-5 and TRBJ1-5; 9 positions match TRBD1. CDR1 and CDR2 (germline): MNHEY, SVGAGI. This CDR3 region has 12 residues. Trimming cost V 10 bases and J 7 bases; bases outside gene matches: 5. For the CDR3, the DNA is TGTGCCACCTTAGGACAGGGGCAGCCCCAGCATTTT. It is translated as CATLGQGQPQHF.

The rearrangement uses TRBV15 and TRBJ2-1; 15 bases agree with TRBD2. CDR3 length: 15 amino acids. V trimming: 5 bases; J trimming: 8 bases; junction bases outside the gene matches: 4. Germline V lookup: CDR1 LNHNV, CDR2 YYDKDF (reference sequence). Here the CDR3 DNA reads TGTGCCACCAGCGACGGGACTAGCGGGGGGTATGAGCAGTTCTTC. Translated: CATSDGTSGGYEQFF.

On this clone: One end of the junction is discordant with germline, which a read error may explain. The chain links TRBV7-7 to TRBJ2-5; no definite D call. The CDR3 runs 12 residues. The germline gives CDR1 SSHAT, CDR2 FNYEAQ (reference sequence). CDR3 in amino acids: CASSDNQETQYF. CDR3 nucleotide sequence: TGTGCTAGCAGCGACAACCAAGAGACCCAGTACTTC. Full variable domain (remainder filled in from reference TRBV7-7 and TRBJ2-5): GAGVSQSPRYKVTKRGQDVTLRCDPISSHATLYWYQQALGQGPEFLTYFNYEAQPDKSGLPSDRFSAERPEGSISTLTIQRTEQRDSAMYRCASSDNQETQYFGPGTRLLVL.

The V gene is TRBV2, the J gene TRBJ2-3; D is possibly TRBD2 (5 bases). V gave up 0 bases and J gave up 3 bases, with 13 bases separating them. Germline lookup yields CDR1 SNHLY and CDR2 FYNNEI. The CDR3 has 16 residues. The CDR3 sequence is CASSEASRDRTDTQYF. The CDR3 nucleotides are TGTGCCAGCAGTGAAGCCTCGAGGGATAGGACAGATACGCAGTATTTT.

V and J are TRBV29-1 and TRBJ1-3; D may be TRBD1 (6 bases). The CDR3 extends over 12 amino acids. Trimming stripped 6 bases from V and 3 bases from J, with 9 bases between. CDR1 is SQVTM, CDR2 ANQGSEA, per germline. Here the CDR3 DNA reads TGCAGCGTGGGGACAATTGGAAACACCATATATTTT. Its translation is CSVGTIGNTIYF. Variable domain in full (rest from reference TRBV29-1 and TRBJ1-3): SAVISQKPSRDICQRGTSLTIQCQVDSQVTMMFWYRQQPGQSLTLIATANQGSEATYESGFVIDKFPISRPNLTFSTLTVSNMSPEDSSIYLCSVGTIGNTIYFGEGSWLTVV.

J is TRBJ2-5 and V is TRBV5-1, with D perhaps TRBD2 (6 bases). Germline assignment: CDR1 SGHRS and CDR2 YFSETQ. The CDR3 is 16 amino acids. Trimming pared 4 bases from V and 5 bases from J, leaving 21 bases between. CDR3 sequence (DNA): TGCGCCAGCAGCCCGGACGGCCTTGGGAGGTCGGAGACCCAGTACTTC. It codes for CASSPDGLGRSETQYF.

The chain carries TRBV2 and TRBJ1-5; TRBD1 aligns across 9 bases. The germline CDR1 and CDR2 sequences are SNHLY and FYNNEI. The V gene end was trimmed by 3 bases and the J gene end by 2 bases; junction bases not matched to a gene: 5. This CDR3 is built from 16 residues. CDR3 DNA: TGTGCCAGCAGTGAGCTAGACAGGGGGGGCAATCAGCCCCAGCATTTT. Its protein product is CASSELDRGGNQPQHF.

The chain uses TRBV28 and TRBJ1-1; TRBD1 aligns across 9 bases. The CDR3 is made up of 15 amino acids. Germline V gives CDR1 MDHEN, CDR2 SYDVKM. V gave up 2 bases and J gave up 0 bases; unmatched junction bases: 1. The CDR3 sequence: CASSLGTGLNTEAFF. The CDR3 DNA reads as TGTGCCAGCAGTTTAGGGACAGGGTTGAACACTGAAGCTTTCTTT.